Listed below are T cell receptor beta chains from one sample, sequenced in a study of type 1 and type 2 diabetes patients. TCRdb re-derived calls from the multiplex PCR reads in MiXCR, one entry per CDR3 protein. The repertoire has 250,000 or so distinct CDR3 sequences, 47% of them found once; the top ten carry approximately 13%. The material sequenced was peripheral blood mononuclear cells (PBMCs). The source of these receptors is a man between 18 and 35 years old with type 2 diabetes. Each CDR3 is given without its conserved first and last residue. Each record gives: J gene, clone size, V gene, CDR3 protein. Rows give clone size only sometimes, using once, few, many, or a class for an expanded clone.

TRBJ2-5 | NA | TRBV10-2 | ASSDPVRGRETQY
TRBJ1-1 | NA | TRBV4-1 | ASSQVSNQGTEAF
TRBJ1-2 | NA | TRBV7-3 | ASSLGRGVVEGYT
TRBJ2-7 | NA | TRBV7-8 | ASRSGLAGAGEQY
TRBJ2-1 | NA | TRBV27 | ASTSSGSSYNEQF
TRBJ1-2 | once | TRBV6-1 | ASIEDSSNYGYT
TRBJ2-2 | NA | TRBV5-1 | ASSLDSGGGELF
TRBJ2-1 | NA | TRBV11-3 | ASSPAGQVYNEQF
TRBJ2-2 | NA | TRBV25-1 | ASSEFDMNTGELF
TRBJ2-7 | many | TRBV2 | ASSYTDYYEQY
TRBJ2-7 | few | TRBV29-1 | SVEAREGKIYEQY
TRBJ1-6 | NA | TRBV19 | ASGDRDHSPLH
TRBJ2-6 | NA | TRBV27 | ASTPSGANVLT
TRBJ2-5 | many | TRBV25-1 | ATQPPGTTQETQY
TRBJ1-6 | NA | TRBV10-2 | ASSESAIPNSPLH
TRBJ2-7 | NA | TRBV12-3/TRBV12-4 | ASSFDRGSEQY
TRBJ2-5 | few | TRBV20-1 | SARGGIQETQY
TRBJ2-6 | many | TRBV25-1 | ASSIQGGGANVLT
TRBJ2-7 | few | TRBV20-1 | SADPLARQYEQY
TRBJ1-4 | once | TRBV7-3 | ASSLDGRGGEKLF
TRBJ2-7 | few | TRBV30 | ACNPGHSGEQY
TRBJ1-1 | NA | TRBV13 | ASSLGGFGGNTEAF
TRBJ1-4 | NA | TRBV29-1 | SAGANEKLF
TRBJ1-1 | NA | TRBV5-1 | ASSLASVMTEAF
TRBJ1-1 | NA | TRBV5-1 | ASSLTGGVGMTEAF
TRBJ2-7 | medium-sized | TRBV20-1 | SARSSDPGLYEQY